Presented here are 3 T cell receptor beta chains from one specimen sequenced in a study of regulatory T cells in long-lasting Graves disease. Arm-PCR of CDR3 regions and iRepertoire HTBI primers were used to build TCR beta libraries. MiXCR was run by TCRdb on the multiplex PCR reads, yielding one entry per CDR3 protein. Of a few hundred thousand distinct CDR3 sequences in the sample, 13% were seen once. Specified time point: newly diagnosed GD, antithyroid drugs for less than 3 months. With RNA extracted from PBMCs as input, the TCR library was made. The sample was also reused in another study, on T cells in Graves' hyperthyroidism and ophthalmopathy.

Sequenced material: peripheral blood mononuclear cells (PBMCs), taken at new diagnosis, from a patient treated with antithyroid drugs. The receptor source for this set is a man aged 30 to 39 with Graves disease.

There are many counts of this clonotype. CDR3 nucleotide sequence: TGTGCCAGCAGCCACCGGCCGATGCTAAACACAGATACGCAGTATTTT. It codes for CASSHRPMLNTDTQYF. This chain joins TRBV14 and TRBJ2-3; D is ambiguous. This CDR3 has 16 amino acids. CDR1 and CDR2 (germline): SGHDN, FVKESK. V was pared by 3 bases and J by 2 bases, with 15 bases between.

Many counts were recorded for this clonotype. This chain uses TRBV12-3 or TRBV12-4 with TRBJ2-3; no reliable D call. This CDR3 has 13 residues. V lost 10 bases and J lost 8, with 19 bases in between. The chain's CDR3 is CAIFVRSTPTQYF. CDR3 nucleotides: TGTGCCATCTTTGTTCGATCGACGCCTACGCAGTATTTT.

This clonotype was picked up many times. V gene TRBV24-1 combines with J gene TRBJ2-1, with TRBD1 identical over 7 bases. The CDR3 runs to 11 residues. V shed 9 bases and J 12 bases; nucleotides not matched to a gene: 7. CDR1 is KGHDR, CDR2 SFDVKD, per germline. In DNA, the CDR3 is TGTGCCACCGGCAGGACAGGAACGCAGTTCTTC. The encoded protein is CATGRTGTQFF.